This T cell receptor beta chain was identified in a study of blood T cell repertoires in COVID-19. Turning to the study itself: COVID-19 samples from acute and convalescent phases originated in the United States, Italy and Spain. PBMCs, B-cell-depleted T cells, or T cells were the source of the cDNA or gDNA that made up the material.

Looked up from germline, CDR1 is SGDLS and CDR2 is YYNGEE. Trimming removed 9 bases at V and 0 bases at J, with 13 bases between. CDR3 length equals 14 residues. Authors' processing steps: Estimates of nucleated cell counts were drawn from the amplification of reference gene primers. Sequencing used immunoSEQ multiplex PCR; TCRdb keeps in-frame clones, though not all of them. For V, J and clone size, that table is used; D and trimming come from the DNA. Among roughly 460,000 clones, about 90% were seen once, and the ten largest hold less than 0.95%. Seattle patients were enrolled while actively infected and followed longitudinally.

The TCR comes from a man in his late teens or twenties with COVID-19, enrolled during active disease. The chain joins TRBV9 to TRBJ1-3; D may be TRBD1 (6 bases). Sequencing was carried out using peripheral blood. In nucleotides, the CDR3 is TGTGCCAAAGACCAGGGGCCCTCTGGAAACACCATATATTTT. It yields the protein CAKDQGPSGNTIYF.